This T cell receptor beta chain emerged from a study of cytomegalovirus exposure and HLA in healthy donors. For this clone: What it recognizes is unknown.

The CDR3 totals 18 residues. V was pared by 0 bases and J by 3 bases, with 8 bases of the junction left unmatched. Germline V gene data show CDR1 as LGHNA and CDR2 as YNFKEQ. With 60 Vbeta and 13 Jbeta primers, the PCR was carried out. Produced via immunoSEQ multiplex PCR; TCRdb's table is partial and in-frame only. The table includes 150,000 to 200,000 clones, around 70% detected once. Study findings and constraints: Sequencing likely caused a cluster of highly shared sequence variants. Most sequenced TCRs were rare (though some public TCRs occurred in many donors).

This cohort consisted of healthy bone marrow donors. The sample comprised PBMCs. The chain uses TRBV4-2 and TRBJ2-2, with 9 bases matching TRBD2. This clonotype was sampled from a man younger than 35 in good health and CMV-seropositive. CDR3 residues: CASSQDLQAGGDTGELFF. The CDR3 DNA reads TGTGCCAGCAGCCAAGATCTTCAAGCGGGGGGCGACACCGGGGAGCTGTTTTTT.